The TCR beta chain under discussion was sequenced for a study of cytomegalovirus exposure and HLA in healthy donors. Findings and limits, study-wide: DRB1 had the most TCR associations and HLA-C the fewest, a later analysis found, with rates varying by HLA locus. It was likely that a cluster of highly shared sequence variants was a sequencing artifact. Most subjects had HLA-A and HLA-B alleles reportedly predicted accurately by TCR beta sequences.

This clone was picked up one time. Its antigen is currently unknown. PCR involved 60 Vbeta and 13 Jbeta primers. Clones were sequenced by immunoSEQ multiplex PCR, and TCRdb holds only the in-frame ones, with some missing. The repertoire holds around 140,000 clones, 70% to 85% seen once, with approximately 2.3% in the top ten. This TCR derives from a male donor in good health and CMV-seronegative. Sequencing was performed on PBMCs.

CDR3 sequence: CASSLQGANYGYTF. The CDR3, as DNA: TGTGCCAGCAGTTTACAAGGGGCTAACTATGGCTACACCTTC. The rearrangement joins TRBV27 to TRBJ1-2, with a weak D call TRBD1 (5 bases). V was trimmed by 2 bases and J by 0 bases, leaving 7 bases between them. This CDR3 has 14 residues. Germline V CDR1 and CDR2: MNHEY, SMNVEV (reference sequence).